This T cell receptor beta chain was captured by sequencing in a study of T cell repertoires in ileal Crohn's disease. Study information: About half received postoperative treatment, some ten with thiopurines and under 20 anti-TNF.

The CDR3 spans 16 residues. Germline loops: CDR1 LGHNA, CDR2 YSLEER. Trimming took 0 bases from V and 0 from J, leaving 12 bases between them. Clones were sequenced by immunoSEQ multiplex PCR, and TCRdb holds only the in-frame ones, with some missing. The data hold some 4,700 clones, with around 72% observed a single time. The sequenced sample consisted of ileal tissue. The receptor's source is an adult with Crohn's disease. This rearrangement joins TRBV4-3 to TRBJ2-7; maybe TRBD1 (5 bases). The CDR3 reads CASSQDWGSSSYEQYF. CDR3 in DNA: TGCGCCAGCAGCCAAGATTGGGGCAGTAGCTCCTACGAGCAGTACTTC.